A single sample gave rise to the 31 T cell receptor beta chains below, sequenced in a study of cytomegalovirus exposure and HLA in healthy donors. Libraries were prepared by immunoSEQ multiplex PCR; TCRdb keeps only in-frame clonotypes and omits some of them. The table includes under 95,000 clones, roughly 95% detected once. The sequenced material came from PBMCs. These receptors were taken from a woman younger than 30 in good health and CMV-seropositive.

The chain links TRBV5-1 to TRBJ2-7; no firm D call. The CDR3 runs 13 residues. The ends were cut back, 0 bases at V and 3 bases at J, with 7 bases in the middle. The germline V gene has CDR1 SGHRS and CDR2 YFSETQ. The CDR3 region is CASSLAADYEQYF. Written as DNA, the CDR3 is TGCGCCAGCAGCTTGGCCGCAGACTACGAGCAGTACTTC.

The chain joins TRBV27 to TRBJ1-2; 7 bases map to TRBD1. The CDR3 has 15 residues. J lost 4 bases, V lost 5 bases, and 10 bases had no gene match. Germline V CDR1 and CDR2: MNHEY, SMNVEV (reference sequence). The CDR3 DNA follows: TGTGCCAGCAGTCTAACCAGGGGGAACTTCTATGGCTACACCTTC. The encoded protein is CASSLTRGNFYGYTF.

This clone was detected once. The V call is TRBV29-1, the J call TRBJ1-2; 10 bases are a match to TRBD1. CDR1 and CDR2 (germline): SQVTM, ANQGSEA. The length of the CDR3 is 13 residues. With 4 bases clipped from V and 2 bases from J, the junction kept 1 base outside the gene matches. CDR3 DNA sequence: TGCAGCGTTGGGACAGGGGGAAACTATGGCTACACCTTC. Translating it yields CSVGTGGNYGYTF. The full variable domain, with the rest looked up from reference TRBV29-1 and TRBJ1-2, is SAVISQKPSRDICQRGTSLTIQCQVDSQVTMMFWYRQQPGQSLTLIATANQGSEATYESGFVIDKFPISRPNLTFSTLTVSNMSPEDSSIYLCSVGTGGNYGYTFGSGTRLTVV.

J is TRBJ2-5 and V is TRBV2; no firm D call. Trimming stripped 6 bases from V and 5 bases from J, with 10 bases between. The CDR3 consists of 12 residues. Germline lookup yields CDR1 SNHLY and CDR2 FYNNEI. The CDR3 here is CASSSIRETQYF. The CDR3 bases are TGTGCCAGCAGCTCAATTCGGGAGACCCAGTACTTC.

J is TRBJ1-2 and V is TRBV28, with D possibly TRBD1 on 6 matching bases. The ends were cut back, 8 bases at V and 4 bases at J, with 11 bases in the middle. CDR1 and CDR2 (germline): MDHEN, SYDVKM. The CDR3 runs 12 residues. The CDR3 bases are TGTGCCAGCCGTCAGGGGAGCTATGGCTACACCTTC. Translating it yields CASRQGSYGYTF.

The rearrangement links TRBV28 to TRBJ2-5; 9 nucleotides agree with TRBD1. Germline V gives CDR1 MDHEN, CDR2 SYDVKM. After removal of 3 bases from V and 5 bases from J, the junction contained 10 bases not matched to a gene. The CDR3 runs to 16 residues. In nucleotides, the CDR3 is TGTGCCAGCAGTTTCGCGGGACAGGGATTGCGGGAGACCCAGTACTTC. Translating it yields CASSFAGQGLRETQYF.

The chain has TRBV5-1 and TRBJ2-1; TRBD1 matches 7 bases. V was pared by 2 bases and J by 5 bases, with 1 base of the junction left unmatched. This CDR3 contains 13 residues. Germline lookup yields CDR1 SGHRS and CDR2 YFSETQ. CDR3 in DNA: TGCGCCAGCAGCTTCGGGACAGACAATGAGCAGTTCTTC. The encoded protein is CASSFGTDNEQFF. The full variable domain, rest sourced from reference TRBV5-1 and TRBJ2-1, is KAGVTQTPRYLIKTRGQQVTLSCSPISGHRSVSWYQQTPGQGLQFLFEYFSETQRNKGNFPGRFSGRQFSNSRSEMNVSTLELGDSALYLCASSFGTDNEQFFGPGTRLTVL.

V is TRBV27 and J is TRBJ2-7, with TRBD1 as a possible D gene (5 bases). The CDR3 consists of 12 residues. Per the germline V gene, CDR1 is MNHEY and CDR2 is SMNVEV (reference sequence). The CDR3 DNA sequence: TGTGCGAGCCACGGACAATGGGGCGAGCAGTACTTC. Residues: CASHGQWGEQYF.

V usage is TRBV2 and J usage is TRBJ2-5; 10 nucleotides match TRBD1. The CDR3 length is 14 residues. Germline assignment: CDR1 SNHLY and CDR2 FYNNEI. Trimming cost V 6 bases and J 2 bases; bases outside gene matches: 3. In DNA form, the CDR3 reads TGTGCCAGCAGGAGGACAGGGGGGCAAGAGACCCAGTACTTC. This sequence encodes CASRRTGGQETQYF.

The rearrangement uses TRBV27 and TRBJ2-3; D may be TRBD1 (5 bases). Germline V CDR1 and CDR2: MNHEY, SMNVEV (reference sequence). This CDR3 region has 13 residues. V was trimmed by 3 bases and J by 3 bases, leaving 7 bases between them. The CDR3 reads CASSLGQTDTQYF. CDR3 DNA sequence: TGTGCCAGCAGTTTGGGGCAGACAGATACGCAGTATTTT.

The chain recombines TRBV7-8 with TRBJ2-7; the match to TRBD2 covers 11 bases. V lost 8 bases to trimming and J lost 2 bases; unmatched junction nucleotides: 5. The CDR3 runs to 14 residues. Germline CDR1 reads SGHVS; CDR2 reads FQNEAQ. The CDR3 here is CASCLAGGPYEQYF. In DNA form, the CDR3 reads TGTGCCAGCTGCCTAGCGGGGGGTCCCTACGAGCAGTACTTC.

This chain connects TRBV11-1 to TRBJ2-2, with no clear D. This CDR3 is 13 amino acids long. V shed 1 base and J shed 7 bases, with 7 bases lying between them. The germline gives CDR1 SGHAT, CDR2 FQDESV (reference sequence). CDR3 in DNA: TGTGCCAGCAGCTTAGTTGCGATCGGGGAGCTGTTTTTT. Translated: CASSLVAIGELFF. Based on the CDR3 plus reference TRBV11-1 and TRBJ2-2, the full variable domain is EAEVAQSPRYKITEKSQAVAFWCDPISGHATLYWYRQILGQGPELLVQFQDESVVDDSQLPKDRFSAERLKGVDSTLKIQPAELGDSAMYLCASSLVAIGELFFGEGSRLTVL.

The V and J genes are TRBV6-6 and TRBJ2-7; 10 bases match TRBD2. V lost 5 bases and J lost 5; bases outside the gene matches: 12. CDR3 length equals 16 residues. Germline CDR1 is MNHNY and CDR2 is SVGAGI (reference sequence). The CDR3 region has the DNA TGTGCCAGCAGTGGGAGGGCTAGCGGGAGTGTCGACGAGCAGTACTTC. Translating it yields CASSGRASGSVDEQYF.

CDR3 region: CASSDPQGVGNTIYF. DNA for the CDR3: TGTGCCAGCAGTGACCCACAGGGAGTTGGAAACACCATATATTTT. The V and J genes are TRBV6-1 and TRBJ1-3; possible D gene TRBD1, 6 bases. The V gene's germline CDR1 is MNHNS and CDR2 SASEGT. Trimming left V 3 bases short and J 3 bases short, with 12 bases between. This CDR3 is 15 amino acids long.

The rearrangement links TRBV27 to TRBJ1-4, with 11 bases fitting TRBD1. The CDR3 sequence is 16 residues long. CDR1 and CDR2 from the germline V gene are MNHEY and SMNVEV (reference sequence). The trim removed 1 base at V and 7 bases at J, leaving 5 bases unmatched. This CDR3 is CASSLWTGGAGEKLFF. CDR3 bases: TGTGCCAGCAGTTTATGGACAGGGGGCGCAGGTGAAAAACTGTTTTTT.

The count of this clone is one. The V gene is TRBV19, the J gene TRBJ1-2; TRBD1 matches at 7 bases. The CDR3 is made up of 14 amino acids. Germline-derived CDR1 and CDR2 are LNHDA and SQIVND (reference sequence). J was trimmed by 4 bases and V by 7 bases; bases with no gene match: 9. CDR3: CASTYRGGSYGYTF. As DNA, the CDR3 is TGTGCCAGTACCTACAGAGGGGGCAGCTATGGCTACACCTTC.

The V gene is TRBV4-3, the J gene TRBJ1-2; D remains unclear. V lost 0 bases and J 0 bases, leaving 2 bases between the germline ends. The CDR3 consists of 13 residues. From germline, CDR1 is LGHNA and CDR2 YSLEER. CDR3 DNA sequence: TGCGCCAGCAGCCAAGACGCTAACTATGGCTACACCTTC. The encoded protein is CASSQDANYGYTF.

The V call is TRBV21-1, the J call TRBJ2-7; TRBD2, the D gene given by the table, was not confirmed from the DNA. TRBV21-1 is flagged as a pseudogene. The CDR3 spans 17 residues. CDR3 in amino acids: CASSSPTPGRPVREQYF. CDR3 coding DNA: TGTGCCAGCAGCTCGCCCACCCCGGGTCGCCCTGTGCGAGAGCAGTACTTC.

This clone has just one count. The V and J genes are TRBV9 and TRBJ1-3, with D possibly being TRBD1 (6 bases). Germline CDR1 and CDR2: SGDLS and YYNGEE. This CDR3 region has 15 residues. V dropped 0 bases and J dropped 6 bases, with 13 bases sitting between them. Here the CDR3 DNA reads TGTGCCAGCAGCGTAGACGGGGCAGGGGAAAACACCATATATTTT. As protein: CASSVDGAGENTIYF.

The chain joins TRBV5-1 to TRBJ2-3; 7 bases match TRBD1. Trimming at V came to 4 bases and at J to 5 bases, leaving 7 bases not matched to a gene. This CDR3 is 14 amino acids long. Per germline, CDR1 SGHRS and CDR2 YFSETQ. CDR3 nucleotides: TGCGCCAGCAGCGGGCAGGGGGTGGTAGATACGCAGTATTTT. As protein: CASSGQGVVDTQYF.

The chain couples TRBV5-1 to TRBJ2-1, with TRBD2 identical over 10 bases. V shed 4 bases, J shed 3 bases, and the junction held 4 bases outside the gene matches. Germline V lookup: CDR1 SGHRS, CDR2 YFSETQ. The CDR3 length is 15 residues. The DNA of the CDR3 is TGCGCCAGCAGCCTGAGCGGGGGGGTCTACAATGAGCAGTTCTTC. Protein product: CASSLSGGVYNEQFF.

CDR3 in DNA: TGTGCCAGCAGCCGGGACTCCCCCGGGGAGCTGTTTTTT. Translation: CASSRDSPGELFF. The chain combines TRBV7-9 with TRBJ2-2; a possible D gene is TRBD2 (6 bases). Germline V lookup: CDR1 SEHNR, CDR2 FQNEAQ (reference sequence). This CDR3 comprises 13 residues. Trimming shortened V by 5 bases and J by 6 bases, and 10 bases separated the two germline ends.

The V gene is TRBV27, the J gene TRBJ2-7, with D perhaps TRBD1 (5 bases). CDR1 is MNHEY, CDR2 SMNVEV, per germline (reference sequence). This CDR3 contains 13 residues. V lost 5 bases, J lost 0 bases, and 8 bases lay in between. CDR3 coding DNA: TGTGCCAGCAGTAGACAGTTCTCCTACGAGCAGTACTTC. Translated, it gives CASSRQFSYEQYF.

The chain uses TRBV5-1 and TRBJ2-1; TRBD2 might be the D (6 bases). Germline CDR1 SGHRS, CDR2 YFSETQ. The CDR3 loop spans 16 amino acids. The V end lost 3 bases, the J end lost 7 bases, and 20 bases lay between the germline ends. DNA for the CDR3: TGCGCCAGCAGCTGGCCCCTAGCGAAACTAGGAAATGAGCAGTTCTTC. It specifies CASSWPLAKLGNEQFF.

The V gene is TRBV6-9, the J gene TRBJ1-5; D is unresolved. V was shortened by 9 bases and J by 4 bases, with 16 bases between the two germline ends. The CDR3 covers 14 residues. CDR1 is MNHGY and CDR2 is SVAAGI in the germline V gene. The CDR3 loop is CARETGGGNQPQHF. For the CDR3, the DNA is TGTGCCAGAGAAACGGGTGGAGGGAATCAGCCCCAGCATTTT.

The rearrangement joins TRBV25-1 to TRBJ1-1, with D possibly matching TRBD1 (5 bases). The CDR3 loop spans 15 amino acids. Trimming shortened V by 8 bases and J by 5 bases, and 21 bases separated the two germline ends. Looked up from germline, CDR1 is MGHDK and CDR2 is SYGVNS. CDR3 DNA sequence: TGTGCCAGCGGTACCTGGGGGGAGGGTGAAACTGAAGCTTTCTTT. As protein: CASGTWGEGETEAFF.

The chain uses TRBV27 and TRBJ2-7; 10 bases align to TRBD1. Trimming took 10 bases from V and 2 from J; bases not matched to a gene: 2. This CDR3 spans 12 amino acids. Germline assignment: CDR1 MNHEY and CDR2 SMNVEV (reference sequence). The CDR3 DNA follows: TGTGCCACCGGGACAGGGGCCTACGAGCAGTACTTC. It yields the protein CATGTGAYEQYF.

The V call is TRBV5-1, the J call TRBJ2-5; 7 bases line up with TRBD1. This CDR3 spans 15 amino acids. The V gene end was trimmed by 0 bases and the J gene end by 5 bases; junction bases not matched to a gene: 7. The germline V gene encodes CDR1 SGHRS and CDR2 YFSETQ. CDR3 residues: CASSLGDRDLETQYF. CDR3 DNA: TGCGCCAGCAGCTTGGGTGACAGGGATTTGGAGACCCAGTACTTC.

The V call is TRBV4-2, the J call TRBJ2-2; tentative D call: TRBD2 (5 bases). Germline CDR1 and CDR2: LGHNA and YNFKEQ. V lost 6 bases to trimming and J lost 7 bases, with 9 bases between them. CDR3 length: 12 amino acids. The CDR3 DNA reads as TGTGCCAGCAGAGAGGGTGGCGGGGAGCTGTTTTTT. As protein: CASREGGGELFF.

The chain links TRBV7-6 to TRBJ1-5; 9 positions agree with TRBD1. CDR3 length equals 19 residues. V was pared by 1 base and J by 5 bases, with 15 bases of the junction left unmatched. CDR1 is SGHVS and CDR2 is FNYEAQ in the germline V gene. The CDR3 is CASSLVRDRENRKDQPQHF. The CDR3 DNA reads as TGTGCCAGCAGCTTAGTTAGGGACAGGGAAAACAGAAAGGATCAGCCCCAGCATTTT.

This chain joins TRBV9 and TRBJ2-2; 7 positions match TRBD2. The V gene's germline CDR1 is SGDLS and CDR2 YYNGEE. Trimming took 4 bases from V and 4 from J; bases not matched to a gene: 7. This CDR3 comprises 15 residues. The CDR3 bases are TGTGCCAGCAGCCCCAGACTAGCAGTCACCGGGGAGCTGTTTTTT. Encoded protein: CASSPRLAVTGELFF.